This note documents a single TCR beta chain sequence. Its antigen is as yet unknown. This specimen belongs to a study of blood T cells in healthy people across ages. Study observations and caveats: With age, beta diversity per million T cells declined roughly linearly, significantly by 30 to 40.

A second PCR of 7 to 11 cycles used a sample-barcoded 5' primer and a J-beta primer mix. Each sample yielded at least 3 million CDR3-containing paired-end reads. Using its own MiXCR run on the 5' RACE reads, TCRdb lists one record per CDR3 protein. The profile covers around 900,000 distinct CDR3 sequences, with 25% to 30% appearing a single time and roughly 17% taken by the ten largest. CDR3 length equals 15 residues. CDR1 LGHNA and CDR2 YSLEER come from the germline V gene. Specimen: blood. The origin of this receptor is an elderly woman in good health. V and J are TRBV4-3 and TRBJ2-5; TRBD2 aligns across 7 bases. The DNA end is a closer match to TRBJ2-7, so the J assignment may be wrong. The CDR3 DNA reads TGCGCCAGCAGCCAAGCGGAGGGGACTACCTACGAGCAGTACTTC. Protein product: CASSQAEGTTYEQYF.